The rows below give T cell receptor beta chains drawn from one sample of a study of blood T cells in healthy people across ages. A single record per CDR3 protein comes from TCRdb applying MiXCR to the 5' RACE reads. The sample records about 680,000 distinct CDR3 sequences, around 49% being singletons. The sample comprised blood. The receptors here all came from a woman aged 55-70 years in good health. Each CDR3 is given with its conserved first and last residue. The order of the fields is clone size, J gene, D gene, CDR3 length, V gene, CDR3 DNA, CDR3 protein. A D gene is named only where the DNA matches it firmly. Only some rows state a clone size, as once, few, many or a class for expanded clones.

clone size: -
J gene: TRBJ2-7
D gene: TRBD1
CDR3 length: 13
V gene: TRBV29-1
CDR3 DNA: TGCAGCGTTGAAGAAGGGACAGGCGGCCTACAGTACTTC
CDR3 protein: CSVEEGTGGLQYF

clone size: few
J gene: TRBJ2-7
D gene: -
CDR3 length: 13
V gene: TRBV4-3
CDR3 DNA: TGCGCCAGCAGCCAATCAAACTGGGGCGAGCAGTACTTC
CDR3 protein: CASSQSNWGEQYF

clone size: few
J gene: TRBJ2-1
D gene: -
CDR3 length: 15
V gene: TRBV24-1
CDR3 DNA: TGTGCCACCAGTGGAGCGGATAGCTCCTACAATGAGCAGTTCTTC
CDR3 protein: CATSGADSSYNEQFF

clone size: -
J gene: TRBJ2-5
D gene: -
CDR3 length: 12
V gene: TRBV27
CDR3 DNA: TGTGCCAGCAGTTTATCGTTTGGGACCCAGTACTTC
CDR3 protein: CASSLSFGTQYF

clone size: -
J gene: TRBJ2-1
D gene: TRBD2
CDR3 length: 18
V gene: TRBV9
CDR3 DNA: TGTGCCAGCAGCGTAGAGGGGGGTCTAGCGGGAATCTACAATGAGCAGTTCTTC
CDR3 protein: CASSVEGGLAGIYNEQFF

clone size: few
J gene: TRBJ2-7
D gene: TRBD1
CDR3 length: 14
V gene: TRBV6-2/TRBV6-3
CDR3 DNA: TGTGCCAGCAGTTACGAGACAGGGTCCTACGAGCAGTACTTC
CDR3 protein: CASSYETGSYEQYF

clone size: -
J gene: TRBJ2-5
D gene: -
CDR3 length: 18
V gene: TRBV7-9
CDR3 DNA: TGTGCCAGCAGCCCCCCAGTGATGTGGGACACCTCGGTAATTGAGCAGTACTTC
CDR3 protein: CASSPPVMWDTSVIEQYF

clone size: few
J gene: TRBJ2-1
D gene: -
CDR3 length: 13
V gene: TRBV20-1
CDR3 DNA: TGCAGTGCTAGAGATTTCTTCCCCAATGAGCAGTTCTTC
CDR3 protein: CSARDFFPNEQFF

clone size: few
J gene: TRBJ2-1
D gene: TRBD2
CDR3 length: 14
V gene: TRBV20-1
CDR3 DNA: TGCAGTGCGCCGAGACTAGCGGGAGCTGTGGAGCAGTTCTTC
CDR3 protein: CSAPRLAGAVEQFF

clone size: once
J gene: TRBJ2-7
D gene: TRBD1
CDR3 length: 16
V gene: TRBV6-2/TRBV6-3
CDR3 DNA: TGTGCCAGCAGTTCACCCGGGACAGGGAGCTCCTACGAGCAGTACTTC
CDR3 protein: CASSSPGTGSSYEQYF

clone size: once
J gene: TRBJ2-4
D gene: TRBD1
CDR3 length: 16
V gene: TRBV4-2
CDR3 DNA: TGTGCCAGCGGCCAACGGGACAGGGGAACCAAAAACATTCAGTACTTC
CDR3 protein: CASGQRDRGTKNIQYF

clone size: many
J gene: TRBJ1-1
D gene: -
CDR3 length: 13
V gene: TRBV3-1
CDR3 DNA: TGTGCCAGCAGCCAATTCACCGCCGGGGAAGCTTTCTTT
CDR3 protein: CASSQFTAGEAFF

clone size: few
J gene: TRBJ2-3
D gene: -
CDR3 length: 11
V gene: TRBV6-2/TRBV6-3
CDR3 DNA: TGTGCCAGCAGTTCGTGGGATACGCAGTATTTT
CDR3 protein: CASSSWDTQYF

clone size: -
J gene: TRBJ1-2
D gene: TRBD1
CDR3 length: 14
V gene: TRBV6-1
CDR3 DNA: TGTGCCAGCCTCTTACGGGGACAGCACTATGGCTACACCTTC
CDR3 protein: CASLLRGQHYGYTF

clone size: -
J gene: TRBJ2-7
D gene: TRBD2
CDR3 length: 14
V gene: TRBV20-1
CDR3 DNA: TGCAGTGGGGAGGGTCCGGGCGCCGCCTACGAGCAGTACTTC
CDR3 protein: CSGEGPGAAYEQYF

clone size: few
J gene: TRBJ2-7
D gene: TRBD2
CDR3 length: 18
V gene: TRBV6-4
CDR3 DNA: TGTGCCACCCCTGGGACTAGCGGGAGGGAGACTCCCTCCTACGAGCAGTACTTC
CDR3 protein: CATPGTSGRETPSYEQYF